This TCR beta chain was documented in a study of cytomegalovirus exposure and HLA in healthy donors. Comment on this clone: Its antigen is still unknown.

PCR amplification relied on 60 Vbeta primers (plus 13 Jbeta primers). Method: immunoSEQ multiplex PCR; TCRdb's copy keeps in-frame clones and lacks some. The data hold about 190,000 clones, with just under 75% observed a single time. Study-level results: Researchers reportedly found TCR beta sequences accurately predicted most subjects' HLA-A and HLA-B alleles.

Trimming took 1 base from V and 7 from J; bases not matched to a gene: 14. Per the germline V gene, CDR1 is LNHDA and CDR2 is SQIVND (reference sequence). The CDR3 consists of 19 residues. The sample was PBMCs. The V call is TRBV19, the J call TRBJ2-2; TRBD2 agrees at 11 bases. The receptor comes from a man aged 25-45 years in good health and CMV-seropositive. CDR3 sequence reads: CASSIALLAGVIWGGELFF. CDR3 coding DNA: TGTGCCAGTAGTATAGCCCTACTAGCGGGAGTCATCTGGGGCGGGGAGCTGTTTTTT.